This T cell receptor beta chain was documented in a study of regulatory T cells in long-lasting Graves disease. Time point here: newly diagnosed GD, antithyroid drugs for less than 3 months. Researchers made the TCR library from RNA that was extracted from PBMCs. The sample holds many counts of this clonotype. The V gene's germline CDR1 is LNHNV and CDR2 YYDKDF (reference sequence). CDR3 length: 12 residues. Trimming shortened V by 0 bases and J by 10 bases, and 4 bases separated the two germline ends. HTBI primers from iRepertoire and Arm-PCR of CDR3 regions yielded the TCR beta libraries. MiXCR, applied by TCRdb to the multiplex PCR reads, yields one record per CDR3 protein. The repertoire holds some 250,000 distinct CDR3 sequences, more than 15% seen once, with less than 15% in the top ten. The sample also formed part of further work on T cells in Graves' hyperthyroidism and ophthalmopathy.

This sequence originates from a woman aged 25 to 39 with Graves disease. The gene calls are TRBV15 and TRBJ1-6; D not certain. Sequenced here: peripheral blood mononuclear cells (PBMCs), sampled at new diagnosis, from a patient treated with antithyroid drugs. The DNA of the CDR3 is TGTGCCACCAGCAGAGACTTGTCACCCCTCCACTTT. This codes for CATSRDLSPLHF.